The 9 T cell receptor beta chains given below trace back to one sample, sequenced in a study of T cell repertoires in cytomegalovirus infection. TCRdb independently ran MiXCR on the reads; one entry per CDR3 protein. The sample holds 400,000 or so distinct CDR3 sequences, 15% to 20% seen once. Sequences were obtained from PBMCs. These receptors were collected from a human donor in good health (CMV status not recorded). Some clones in this sample may be carry-over from other donors' samples.

The CDR3 loop is CASSLIGGHPNYGYTF. The CDR3 coding sequence is TGTGCCAGCAGCCTCATAGGTGGACACCCCAACTATGGCTACACCTTC. The chain has TRBV13 and TRBJ1-2; a weak D match, TRBD1 (5 bases). V was trimmed by 5 bases and J by 2 bases, leaving 18 bases between them. The CDR3 is 16 residues long. The V gene's germline CDR1 is PRHDT and CDR2 FYEKMQ (reference sequence).

This clonotype was seen more than once but under ten times. The rearrangement uses TRBV9 and TRBJ2-1; weak D call: TRBD2 (6 bases). The CDR3 extends over 13 amino acids. Trimming cost V 6 bases and J 6 bases, with 13 bases left between them. The germline gives CDR1 SGDLS, CDR2 YYNGEE. The CDR3 sequence: CASNRGAGNEQFF. The CDR3 bases are TGTGCCAGCAACCGCGGGGCAGGCAATGAGCAGTTCTTC.

This clonotype appeared a few times. The V call is TRBV10-3, the J call TRBJ2-3; 7 nucleotides match TRBD2. The CDR3 runs to 15 residues. V trimming: 3 bases; J trimming: 3 bases; junction bases outside the gene matches: 6. Germline assignment: CDR1 ENHRY and CDR2 SYGVKD. CDR3 bases: TGTGCCATCAGTGACCCAGCGGGAATGACAGATACGCAGTATTTT. It yields the protein CAISDPAGMTDTQYF.

The genes are TRBV11-2 and TRBJ2-5; D possibly corresponds to TRBD1 (5 bases). This CDR3 region has 14 residues. The germline V gene encodes CDR1 SGHAT and CDR2 FQNNGV. Trimming removed 3 bases at V and 5 bases at J, with 13 bases between. The CDR3 DNA is TGTGCCAGCAGCTTGGGGTCAGGGAAGGAGACCCAGTACTTC. Residues: CASSLGSGKETQYF. Full variable domain (outside the CDR3, taken from reference TRBV11-2 and TRBJ2-5): EAGVAQSPRYKIIEKRQSVAFWCNPISGHATLYWYQQILGQGPKLLIQFQNNGVVDDSQLPKDRFSAERLKGVDSTLKIQPAKLEDSAVYLCASSLGSGKETQYFGPGTRLLVL.

This chain links TRBV24-1 with TRBJ2-1; D gene unclear. V lost 2 bases and J lost 5, with 15 bases in between. The CDR3 is 16 residues long. CDR1 and CDR2 (germline): KGHDR, SFDVKD. The CDR3 bases are TGTGCCACCAGTGATTCCCCGGGCCGCATCAACAATGAGCAGTTCTTC. Amino acid sequence: CATSDSPGRINNEQFF.

Many counts were recorded for this clonotype. V usage is TRBV7-2 and J usage is TRBJ2-3; D tentatively fits TRBD1 or TRBD2 (5 bases each). The CDR3 is made up of 14 amino acids. The germline V gene has CDR1 SGHTA and CDR2 FQGNSA. The germline V and J ends were trimmed by 2 bases and 4 bases, with 10 bases remaining between them. The CDR3 DNA reads as TGTGCCAGCAGCTTATTGGGGGTTCCAGATACGCAGTATTTT. Translation: CASSLLGVPDTQYF. The complete variable domain, with remaining parts taken from reference TRBV7-2 and TRBJ2-3, reads GAGVSQSPSNKVTEKGKDVELRCDPISGHTALYWYRQSLGQGLEFLIYFQGNSAPDKSGLPSDRFSAERTGGSVSTLTIQRTQQEDSAVYLCASSLLGVPDTQYFGPGTRLTVL.

The sample holds a few counts of this clonotype. The gene calls are TRBV5-6 and TRBJ1-5, with D possibly TRBD1 on 5 matching bases. V lost 4 bases and J lost 2, with 16 bases in between. There are 16 residues in the CDR3. Germline CDR1 reads SGHDT; CDR2 reads YYEEEE. Written as DNA, the CDR3 is TGTGCCAGCAGCGAGGGGCTCTTGAGTCGCAATCAGCCCCAGCATTTT. Amino acid sequence: CASSEGLLSRNQPQHF. The variable domain in full, with the rest retrieved from reference TRBV5-6 and TRBJ1-5, is DAGVTQSPTHLIKTRGQQVTLRCSPKSGHDTVSWYQQALGQGPQFIFQYYEEEERQRGNFPDRFSGHQFPNYSSELNVNALLLGDSALYLCASSEGLLSRNQPQHFGDGTRLSIL.

In its sample, this clonotype was seen many times. The chain combines TRBV7-2 with TRBJ1-1, with D unresolved. This CDR3 comprises 13 residues. V lost 3 bases and J 8 bases, leaving 13 bases between the germline ends. CDR1 is SGHTA and CDR2 is FQGNSA in the germline V gene. DNA of the CDR3: TGTGCCAGCAGCTTGGAACGACGGGCAGAAGCTTTCTTT. It is translated as CASSLERRAEAFF.

The rearrangement uses TRBV14 and TRBJ1-1; 9 nucleotides match TRBD1. The CDR3 is 17 amino acids. The J segment lost 5 bases and the V segment lost 5 bases, leaving 15 bases of the junction unmatched. Germline lookup yields CDR1 SGHDN and CDR2 FVKESK. The CDR3 DNA reads TGTGCCAGCAGCACACGGGACAGGGTACCAGTCGCTACTGAAGCTTTCTTT. Translation: CASSTRDRVPVATEAFF.